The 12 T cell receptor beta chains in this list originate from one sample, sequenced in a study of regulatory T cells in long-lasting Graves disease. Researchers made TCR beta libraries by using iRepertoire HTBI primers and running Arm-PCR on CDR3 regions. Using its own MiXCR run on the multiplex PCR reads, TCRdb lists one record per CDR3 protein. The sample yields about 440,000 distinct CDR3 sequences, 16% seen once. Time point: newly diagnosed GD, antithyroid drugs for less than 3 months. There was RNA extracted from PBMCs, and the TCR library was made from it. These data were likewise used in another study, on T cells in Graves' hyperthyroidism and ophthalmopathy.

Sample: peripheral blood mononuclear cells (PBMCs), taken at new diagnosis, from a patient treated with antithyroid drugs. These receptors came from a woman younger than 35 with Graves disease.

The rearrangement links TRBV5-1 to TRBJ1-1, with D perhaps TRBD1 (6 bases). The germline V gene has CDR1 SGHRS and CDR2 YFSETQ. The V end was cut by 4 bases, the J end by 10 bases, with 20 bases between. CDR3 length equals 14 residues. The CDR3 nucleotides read TGCGCCAGCAGCCCGGCCGGGGGGCCTTTCTTAGCTTTCTTT. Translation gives CASSPAGGPFLAFF. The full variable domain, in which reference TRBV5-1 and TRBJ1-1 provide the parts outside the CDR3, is KAGVTQTPRYLIKTRGQQVTLSCSPISGHRSVSWYQQTPGQGLQFLFEYFSETQRNKGNFPGRFSGRQFSNSRSEMNVSTLELGDSALYLCASSPAGGPFLAFFGQGTRLTVV.

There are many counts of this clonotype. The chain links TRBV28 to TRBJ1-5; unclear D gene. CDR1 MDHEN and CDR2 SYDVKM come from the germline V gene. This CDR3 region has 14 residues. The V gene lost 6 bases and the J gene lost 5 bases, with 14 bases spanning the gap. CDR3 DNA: TGTGCCAGCAGCAAAAAGATACCTCATCAGCCCCAGCATTTT. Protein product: CASSKKIPHQPQHF.

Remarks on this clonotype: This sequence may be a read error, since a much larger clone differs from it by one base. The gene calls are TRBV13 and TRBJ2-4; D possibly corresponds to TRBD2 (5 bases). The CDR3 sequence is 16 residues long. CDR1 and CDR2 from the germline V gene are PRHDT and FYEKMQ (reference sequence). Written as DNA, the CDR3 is TGTGTCAGCAGCCGCGGCCTGGGCGGACTCAAAAACATTCAGTACTTC. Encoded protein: CVSSRGLGGLKNIQYF.

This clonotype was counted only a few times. The CDR3 DNA reads TGCGCCAGCAAGCCCTTAGCGGGAGTGGAGACCCAGTACTTC. Translated, it gives CASKPLAGVETQYF. The gene calls are TRBV5-1 and TRBJ2-5, with 9 bases identical to TRBD2. The CDR3 extends over 14 amino acids. Germline V gives CDR1 SGHRS, CDR2 YFSETQ. The V segment lost 6 bases and the J segment 5 bases; nucleotides outside the gene matches: 8.

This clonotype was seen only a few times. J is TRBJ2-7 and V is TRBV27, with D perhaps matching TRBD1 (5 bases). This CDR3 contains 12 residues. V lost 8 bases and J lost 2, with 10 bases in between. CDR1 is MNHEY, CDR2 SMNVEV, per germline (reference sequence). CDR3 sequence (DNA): TGTGCCAGCGGGGCGCGGCCCTACGAGCAGTACTTC. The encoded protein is CASGARPYEQYF.

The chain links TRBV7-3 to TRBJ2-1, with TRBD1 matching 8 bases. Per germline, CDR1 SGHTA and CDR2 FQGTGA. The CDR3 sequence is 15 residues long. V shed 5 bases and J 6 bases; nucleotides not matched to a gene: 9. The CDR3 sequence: CASSQGGQVLNEQFF. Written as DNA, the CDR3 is TGTGCCAGCAGCCAAGGGGGACAGGTTCTCAATGAGCAGTTCTTC. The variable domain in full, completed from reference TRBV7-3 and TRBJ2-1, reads GAGVSQTPSNKVTEKGKYVELRCDPISGHTALYWYRQSLGQGPEFLIYFQGTGAADDSGLPNDRFFAVRPEGSVSTLKIQRTERGDSAVYLCASSQGGQVLNEQFFGPGTRLTVL.

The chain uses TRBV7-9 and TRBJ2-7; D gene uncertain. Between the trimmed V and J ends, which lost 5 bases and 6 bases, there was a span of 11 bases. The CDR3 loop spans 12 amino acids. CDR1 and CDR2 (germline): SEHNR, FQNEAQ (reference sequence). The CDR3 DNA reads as TGTGCCAGCAGCCCCATGGGTTCCGAGCAGTACTTC. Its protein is CASSPMGSEQYF.

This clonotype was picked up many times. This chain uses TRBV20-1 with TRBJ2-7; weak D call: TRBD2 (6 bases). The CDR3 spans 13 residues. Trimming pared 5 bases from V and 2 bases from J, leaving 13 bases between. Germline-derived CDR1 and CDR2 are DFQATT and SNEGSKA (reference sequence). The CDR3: CSAGHTGAYEQYF. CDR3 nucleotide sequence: TGCAGTGCTGGACATACGGGGGCCTACGAGCAGTACTTC.

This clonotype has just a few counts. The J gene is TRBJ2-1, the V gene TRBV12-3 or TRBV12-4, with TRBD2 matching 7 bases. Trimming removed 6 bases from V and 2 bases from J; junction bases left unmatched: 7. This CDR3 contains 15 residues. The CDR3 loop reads CASRPQRDAYNEQFF. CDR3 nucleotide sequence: TGTGCCAGCAGGCCCCAGCGGGACGCCTACAATGAGCAGTTCTTC.

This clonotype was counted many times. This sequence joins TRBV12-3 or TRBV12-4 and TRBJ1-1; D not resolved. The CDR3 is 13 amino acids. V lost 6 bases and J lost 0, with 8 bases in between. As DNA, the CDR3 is TGTGCCAGCAGCCATTCCCTGAACACTGAAGCTTTCTTT. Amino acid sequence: CASSHSLNTEAFF.

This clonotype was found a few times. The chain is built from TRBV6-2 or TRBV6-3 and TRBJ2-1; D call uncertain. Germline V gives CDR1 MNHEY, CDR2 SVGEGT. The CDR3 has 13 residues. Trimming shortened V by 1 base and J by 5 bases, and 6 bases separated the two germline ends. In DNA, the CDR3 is TGTGCCAGCAGTTACTATGCGGACAATGAGCAGTTCTTC. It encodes CASSYYADNEQFF.

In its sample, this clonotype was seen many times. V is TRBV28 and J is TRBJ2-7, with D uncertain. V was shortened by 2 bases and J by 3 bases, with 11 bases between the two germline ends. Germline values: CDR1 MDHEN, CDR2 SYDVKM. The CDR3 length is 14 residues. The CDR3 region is CASSLVVRNYEQYF. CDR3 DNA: TGTGCCAGCAGTTTAGTGGTGCGGAACTACGAGCAGTACTTC.